Listed below are T cell receptor beta chains from one sample, sequenced in a study of CD8+CD57+ T cells in acquired aplastic anemia. TCRdb processed the reads anew with MiXCR; each CDR3 protein has one entry. The table includes just over 150,000 distinct CDR3 sequences, 45% to 50% detected once. The sequenced sample consisted of sorted CD4+, CD8+, or CD8+CD57+ T cells (not recorded which) from PBMCs. These receptors originate from a human donor with aplastic anemia. Each CDR3 is given with its conserved first and last residue. The order of the fields is J gene, V gene, D gene, clone size, CDR3 protein, CDR3 DNA. D genes are given only for firm matches. Clone size is stated in some rows and not others, as once, few, many or a class when expanded.

j_call: TRBJ2-7; v_call: TRBV5-1; d_call: TRBD1; clone_size: many; cdr3_aa: CASSPTGAYEQYF; cdr3_nt: TGCGCCAGCAGCCCGACAGGGGCCTACGAGCAGTACTTC
j_call: TRBJ1-6; v_call: TRBV5-5; d_call: .; clone_size: .; cdr3_aa: CASSQPLHF; cdr3_nt: TGTGCCAGTTCTCAACCCCTCCACTTT
j_call: TRBJ2-6; v_call: TRBV11-3; d_call: .; clone_size: many; cdr3_aa: CASSTYSSGANVLTF; cdr3_nt: TGTGCCAGCAGCACTTACAGTTCTGGGGCCAACGTCCTGACTTTC
j_call: TRBJ1-2; v_call: TRBV20-1; d_call: .; clone_size: many; cdr3_aa: CSARVSGVEHGYTF; cdr3_nt: TGCAGTGCTAGAGTTTCCGGTGTGGAACATGGCTACACCTTC
j_call: TRBJ2-2; v_call: TRBV10-2; d_call: .; clone_size: .; cdr3_aa: CASSEPGTTGELFF; cdr3_nt: TGCGCCAGCAGTGAGCCAGGGACCACCGGGGAGCTGTTTTTT
j_call: TRBJ2-5; v_call: TRBV10-2; d_call: TRBD1; clone_size: .; cdr3_aa: CASSAWTGGTSQTQYF; cdr3_nt: TGCGCCAGCAGTGCGTGGACAGGGGGCACATCCCAGACCCAGTACTTC
j_call: TRBJ2-1; v_call: TRBV9; d_call: .; clone_size: .; cdr3_aa: CASSVFGTDNEQFF; cdr3_nt: TGTGCCAGCAGCGTATTCGGGACCGACAATGAGCAGTTCTTC
j_call: TRBJ2-3; v_call: TRBV7-3; d_call: TRBD2; clone_size: .; cdr3_aa: CASSMGLAVDTQYF; cdr3_nt: TGTGCCAGCAGCATGGGACTAGCGGTAGATACGCAGTATTTT
j_call: TRBJ1-3; v_call: TRBV5-5; d_call: .; clone_size: .; cdr3_aa: CASSFYSGSSGNTIYF; cdr3_nt: TGTGCCAGCAGCTTTTATAGCGGAAGCTCTGGAAACACCATATATTTT
j_call: TRBJ2-1; v_call: TRBV5-6; d_call: TRBD1; clone_size: .; cdr3_aa: CASGWLEDRFYNEQFF; cdr3_nt: TGTGCCAGCGGCTGGTTAGAGGACAGGTTCTACAATGAGCAGTTCTTC
j_call: TRBJ2-5; v_call: TRBV7-2; d_call: .; clone_size: .; cdr3_aa: CASSLTSYQETQYF; cdr3_nt: TGTGCCAGCAGCCTAACTAGCTACCAAGAGACCCAGTACTTC
j_call: TRBJ1-3; v_call: TRBV6-1; d_call: .; clone_size: .; cdr3_aa: CASFSRAGNTIYF; cdr3_nt: TGTGCCAGCTTTAGTCGGGCAGGAAACACCATATATTTT
j_call: TRBJ1-1; v_call: TRBV29-1; d_call: .; clone_size: .; cdr3_aa: CSVWGGNTEAFF; cdr3_nt: TGCAGCGTTTGGGGGGGGAACACTGAAGCTTTCTTT
j_call: TRBJ1-5; v_call: TRBV19; d_call: TRBD1; clone_size: .; cdr3_aa: CASAGGSQPQHF; cdr3_nt: TGTGCCAGTGCAGGGGGCAGTCAGCCCCAGCATTTT
j_call: TRBJ1-2; v_call: TRBV9; d_call: .; clone_size: .; cdr3_aa: CASSAPPSYGYTF; cdr3_nt: TGTGCCAGCAGCGCCCCCCCGAGCTATGGCTACACCTTC
j_call: TRBJ1-6; v_call: TRBV12-3/TRBV12-4; d_call: TRBD1; clone_size: .; cdr3_aa: CASRKTGGWPLHF; cdr3_nt: TGTGCCAGCAGGAAAACAGGGGGGTGGCCCCTCCACTTT
j_call: TRBJ2-3; v_call: TRBV5-1; d_call: TRBD2; clone_size: many; cdr3_aa: CASSRIAGTTDTQYF; cdr3_nt: TGCGCCAGCAGCCGGATAGCGGGAACGACAGATACGCAGTATTTT
j_call: TRBJ1-1; v_call: TRBV2; d_call: TRBD1; clone_size: .; cdr3_aa: CASSGAERTGGTEALF; cdr3_nt: TGTGCCAGCAGTGGAGCGGAGAGGACAGGGGGCACTGAAGCTCTCTTT
j_call: TRBJ1-2; v_call: TRBV4-1; d_call: .; clone_size: many; cdr3_aa: CASSQGGGSVGYTF; cdr3_nt: TGCGCCAGCAGCCAAGGGGGGGGGTCAGTGGGCTACACCTTC
j_call: TRBJ2-5; v_call: TRBV9; d_call: .; clone_size: many; cdr3_aa: CASSGASAGEQETQYF; cdr3_nt: TGTGCCAGCAGCGGGGCCTCCGCAGGGGAGCAAGAGACCCAGTACTTC
j_call: TRBJ2-2; v_call: TRBV5-1; d_call: .; clone_size: .; cdr3_aa: CASSLISGNTGELFF; cdr3_nt: TGCGCCAGCAGCTTGATTAGCGGCAACACCGGGGAGCTGTTTTTT
j_call: TRBJ1-1; v_call: TRBV7-2; d_call: .; clone_size: many; cdr3_aa: CASSLTSSLNTEAFF; cdr3_nt: TGTGCCAGCAGCTTAACCTCCAGTCTGAACACTGAAGCTTTCTTT